This TCR beta chain stems from a study of blood T cell repertoires in COVID-19. Background on the study: The study drew acute and convalescent COVID-19 samples from the United States, Italy and Spain. PBMCs, B-cell-depleted T cells, or T cells were the source of the cDNA or gDNA that made up the material.

Methods used by the authors: Scientists estimated how many nucleated cells there were by amplifying reference gene primers. Clones were sequenced by immunoSEQ multiplex PCR, and TCRdb holds only the in-frame ones, with some missing. The V and J calls and the clone size are those of that table, but D and trimming were determined from the DNA. The sample includes about 70,000 clones, around four fifths of them seen just once. This TCR derives from a human donor in a cohort sampled during active COVID-19. The source material was peripheral blood.

CDR3 DNA sequence: TGTGCCAGCAGTATTATTACGGGCGAGCAGTACTTC. Encoded protein: CASSIITGEQYF. The chain recombines TRBV28 with TRBJ2-7; no clear D. Germline loops: CDR1 MDHEN, CDR2 SYDVKM. V dropped 5 bases and J dropped 6 bases, with 11 bases sitting between them. The CDR3 sequence is 12 residues long.